This T cell receptor (beta chain) was sequenced for a study of T-cell memory formation after mild COVID-19. In the study overall: Clustering of TCRs was largely donor specific. Study-wide points: Pre-infection memory held some responding clones, suggesting pre-existing cross-reactive T cells responded.

After 5'RACE with constant-segment primers, TCR alpha and TCR beta cDNA libraries carrying sample barcodes and UMIs were obtained. TCRdb called the 5' RACE reads again in MiXCR, with one record for every CDR3 protein. In the table there are roughly 240,000 distinct CDR3 sequences, 15% to 19% of which are singletons. As for this clonotype: Its antigen remains unknown.

CDR3 length equals 16 residues. The sequenced sample consisted of PBMCs or a T cell subset sorted from them (not recorded which). The TCR originated in an adult woman who had mild COVID-19 (a few samples of this study predate the infection). Cell type and time point are not known. The V call is TRBV1, the J call TRBJ2-3. TRBV1 is labeled a pseudogene. CDR3 region: CTSSHSRFVGADTQYF. CDR3 sequence (DNA): TGCACCAGCAGCCACTCAAGGTTTGTCGGGGCAGATACGCAGTATTTT.